Each of the 20 T cell receptor beta chains below was sequenced from the same sample in a study of regulatory T cells in long-lasting Graves disease (dated by TCRdb to the early 2020s). What the time point label conveys for this sample: newly diagnosed GD, antithyroid drugs for less than 3 months. For both TCR sequencing and RNA sequencing, RNA was extracted from PBMCs in TRIzol. Library construction relied on multiplex PCR. TCRdb shows the sequencer as Illumina HiSeq 4000. CDR3 regions were amplified by Arm-PCR with iRepertoire HTBI primers to construct TCR beta libraries. TCRdb reworked the public reads: Q25 trimming with fastp, MiXCR clone assembly, productive beta chains retained. Under each unique CDR3 protein, matching rows form one entry showing the most common genes and DNA. A total of some 340,000 distinct CDR3 sequences appear in this sample, approximately 12% of them only once. Of the sample, 15% to 20% is held by the ten largest clones.

The data also belong to a second study, concerning T cells in Graves' hyperthyroidism and ophthalmopathy.

The source was peripheral blood mononuclear cells (PBMCs), collected at new diagnosis, from a patient treated with antithyroid drugs. The receptors stem from a woman younger than 35 with Graves disease. Donor details come from another sample of the same person, matched by shared clones.

This clonotype was observed many times. The rearrangement uses TRBV6-1 and TRBJ1-5; D is possibly TRBD1 (5 bases). The V end was cut by 6 bases, the J end by 3 bases, with 21 bases between. Germline lookup yields CDR1 MNHNS and CDR2 SASEGT. This CDR3 is built from 17 residues. The CDR3 sequence is CASSLKAHPGANQPQHF. For the CDR3, the DNA is TGTGCCAGCAGCCTGAAGGCCCATCCTGGGGCCAATCAGCCCCAGCATTTT.

This clonotype was detected ten times or more. The chain has TRBV28 and TRBJ2-3; D could derive from TRBD1 or TRBD2 (8 bases each). V was clipped by 10 bases and J by 0 bases, with 29 bases between them. CDR3 length: 19 amino acids. Per the germline V gene, CDR1 is MDHEN and CDR2 is SYDVKM. The CDR3 loop reads CATRRQGSLAGPSTDTQYF. CDR3 DNA sequence: TGTGCCACCAGACGACAGGGGTCTTTAGCGGGGCCGAGCACAGATACGCAGTATTTT.

This rearrangement joins TRBV7-9 to TRBJ2-1; 8 nucleotides align to TRBD2. The CDR3 extends over 15 amino acids. V was pared by 3 bases and J by 7 bases, with 8 bases of the junction left unmatched. Germline V gene lookup returns CDR1 SEHNR and CDR2 FQNEAQ (reference sequence). In DNA form, the CDR3 reads TGTGCCAGCAGCTTGTTCGGGACTAGTTATAATGAGCAGTTCTTC. This gives the protein CASSLFGTSYNEQFF.

The chain employs TRBV5-1 and TRBJ1-3; a weak D match, TRBD1 (5 bases). Trimming removed 7 bases from V and 0 bases from J, with 20 bases in between. The germline V gene has CDR1 SGHRS and CDR2 YFSETQ. This CDR3 has 17 amino acids. The CDR3 DNA reads TGCGCCAGCCTAAAATTCTGGGACGACAACTCTGGAAACACCATATATTTT. This translates into CASLKFWDDNSGNTIYF.

J is TRBJ2-3 and V is TRBV10-2, with D possibly being TRBD1 or TRBD2 (5 bases each). CDR1 and CDR2 from the germline V gene are WSHSY and SAAADI. The CDR3 is made up of 15 amino acids. Trimming removed 6 bases from V and 4 bases from J, with 17 bases in between. The CDR3 is CASRSGLGAADTQYF. In DNA, the CDR3 is TGCGCCAGCAGGAGTGGTCTCGGGGCCGCAGATACGCAGTATTTT.

This clonotype was seen more than once but under ten times. CDR3 amino acids: CASSTGVSGNQPQHF. The DNA for the CDR3 is TGTGCCAGTAGTACCGGTGTTTCCGGCAATCAGCCCCAGCATTTT. The V and J genes are TRBV19 and TRBJ1-5, with unresolved D. The CDR3 loop spans 15 amino acids. V dropped 4 bases and J dropped 2 bases, with 12 bases sitting between them. Germline lookup yields CDR1 LNHDA and CDR2 SQIVND (reference sequence).

The rearrangement links TRBV6-1 to TRBJ2-1; TRBD1 might be the D (5 bases). Germline values: CDR1 MNHNS, CDR2 SASEGT. Trimming removed 7 bases from V and 4 bases from J, with 26 bases in between. The length of the CDR3 is 18 residues. CDR3 in DNA: TGTGCCAGCACCGCACTCTTCCCCGGGCGACAGCAATACAATGAGCAGTTCTTC. Its translation is CASTALFPGRQQYNEQFF.

Only a few counts were recorded for this clonotype. The chain combines TRBV5-5 with TRBJ1-5; D perhaps matches TRBD1 (6 bases). The V and J ends lost 3 bases and 11 bases respectively, with 21 bases between them. CDR3 length equals 15 residues. CDR1 and CDR2 (germline): SGHKS, YYEKEE (reference sequence). In DNA form, the CDR3 reads TGTGCCAGCAGCTACCACACGGCCGGGCGGGACACCCAGCATTTT. This encodes CASSYHTAGRDTQHF.

This clonotype was counted ten times or more. The chain uses TRBV7-9 and TRBJ2-1; 9 bases are shared with TRBD2. V dropped 0 bases and J dropped 5; count of bases not matched to a gene: 8. The CDR3 length is 17 residues. CDR1 SEHNR and CDR2 FQNEAQ come from the germline V gene (reference sequence). The CDR3 sequence is CASSLAGLARTHNEQFF. As DNA, the CDR3 is TGTGCCAGCAGCTTAGCGGGACTAGCACGAACACACAATGAGCAGTTCTTC.

This clonotype was picked up many times. The rearrangement joins TRBV7-2 to TRBJ2-7; 8 positions match TRBD1. The CDR3 covers 17 residues. Losses at the gene ends were 4 bases for V and 4 bases for J; bases not matched to a gene: 15. Germline CDR1 reads SGHTA; CDR2 reads FQGNSA. The CDR3 sequence: CASSSPYGQGGFYEQYF. The CDR3 bases are TGTGCCAGCAGCTCCCCTTATGGACAGGGAGGATTTTACGAGCAGTACTTC.

This clonotype was recorded many times. V and J are TRBV7-9 and TRBJ2-2; D gene uncertain. Trimming left V 2 bases short and J 4 bases short, with 5 bases between. This CDR3 spans 13 amino acids. Germline V gives CDR1 SEHNR, CDR2 FQNEAQ (reference sequence). CDR3 residues: CASSLTATGELFF. The CDR3, as DNA: TGTGCCAGCAGCTTAACGGCCACCGGGGAGCTGTTTTTT.

This clonotype was detected ten times or more. The rearrangement uses TRBV7-6 and TRBJ1-1; 7 bases fit TRBD1. Trimming at V came to 5 bases and at J to 4 bases, leaving 4 bases not matched to a gene. The CDR3 spans 13 residues. Per germline, CDR1 SGHVS and CDR2 FNYEAQ. CDR3 nucleotides: TGTGCCAGCAGCACCCAGGGGGGCACTGAAGCTTTCTTT. Residues: CASSTQGGTEAFF.

This sequence joins TRBV6-1 and TRBJ2-1, with 7 bases fitting TRBD2. Germline V CDR1 and CDR2: MNHNS, SASEGT. This CDR3 has 14 residues. V shed 8 bases, J shed 4 bases, and the junction held 8 bases outside the gene matches. The CDR3 DNA reads TGTGCCAGCGCCCTACAAGCGGGATACAATGAGCAGTTCTTC. Its protein product is CASALQAGYNEQFF.

This clonotype occurred a few times. The chain recombines TRBV7-3 with TRBJ1-1; tentatively, D is TRBD1 (6 bases). Deletions cut 6 bases from V and 3 bases from J, with 14 bases between. The CDR3 is made up of 14 amino acids. Looked up from germline, CDR1 is SGHTA and CDR2 is FQGTGA. The CDR3 is CASRPRGGDTEAFF. CDR3 bases: TGTGCCAGCAGACCGAGGGGGGGGGACACTGAAGCTTTCTTT.

This clonotype was picked up many times. The chain is built from TRBV24-1 and TRBJ2-3, with D perhaps matching TRBD2 (5 bases). Trimming left V 4 bases short and J 0 bases short, with 13 bases between. From germline, CDR1 is KGHDR and CDR2 SFDVKD. This CDR3 has 16 residues. The CDR3 loop reads CATSDPGLTSTDTQYF. The CDR3 DNA reads as TGTGCCACCAGTGACCCCGGACTCACTAGCACAGATACGCAGTATTTT.

Ten or more counts support this clonotype. The CDR3 does not end in the conserved phenylalanine or tryptophan, so this is likely a read error. The DNA is left out, because the CDR3 cannot be placed on it with certainty; the CDR3 is given as TCRdb lists it. The chain combines TRBV5-5 with TRBJ2-5; no check of the table's D call, TRBD2, against the DNA was made. The CDR3 has 11 residues if both end residues are counted. Germline-derived CDR1 and CDR2 are SGHKS and YYEKEE (reference sequence). CDR3 region: CASSFPGREII.

In its sample, this clonotype was seen many times. The rearrangement joins TRBV7-9 to TRBJ2-7; no clear D. Trimming took 1 base from V and 6 from J, leaving 13 bases between them. The CDR3 contains 14 residues. Germline CDR1 SEHNR, CDR2 FQNEAQ (reference sequence). CDR3 bases: TGTGCCAGCAGCTTAGATCTAGTCGGTGGCGAGCAGTACTTC. Translated, it gives CASSLDLVGGEQYF.

This clonotype was counted at least ten times. The chain combines TRBV6-2 or TRBV6-3 with TRBJ2-7, with 14 bases aligning to TRBD2. Trimming at V came to 6 bases and at J to 7 bases, leaving 11 bases not matched to a gene. The CDR3 is 16 residues long. The germline gives CDR1 MNHEY, CDR2 SVGEGT. The CDR3 region has the DNA TGTGCCAGCAGCTTCTCCGGGACTAGCGGGGGTCAGGAGCAGTACGTC. This gives the protein CASSFSGTSGGQEQYV.

This clonotype came up many times. V is TRBV7-2 and J is TRBJ2-5; D may be TRBD1 or TRBD2 (6 bases each). This CDR3 region has 14 residues. Trimming removed 2 bases from V and 4 bases from J, with 11 bases in between. Germline V gene lookup returns CDR1 SGHTA and CDR2 FQGNSA. CDR3 coding DNA: TGTGCCAGCAGCTTACTCGGGGGCGCAGAGACCCAGTACTTC. It codes for CASSLLGGAETQYF. Using reference TRBV7-2 and TRBJ2-5 for the parts outside the CDR3, the full variable domain is GAGVSQSPSNKVTEKGKDVELRCDPISGHTALYWYRQSLGQGLEFLIYFQGNSAPDKSGLPSDRFSAERTGGSVSTLTIQRTQQEDSAVYLCASSLLGGAETQYFGPGTRLLVL.

J is TRBJ1-3 and V is TRBV20-1; D is unclear. This CDR3 contains 13 residues. V was trimmed by 2 bases and J by 0 bases, leaving 5 bases between them. CDR1 and CDR2 from the germline V gene are DFQATT and SNEGSKA (reference sequence). For the CDR3, the DNA is TGCAGTGCTAGATCTGGCTCTGGAAACACCATATATTTT. It encodes CSARSGSGNTIYF.